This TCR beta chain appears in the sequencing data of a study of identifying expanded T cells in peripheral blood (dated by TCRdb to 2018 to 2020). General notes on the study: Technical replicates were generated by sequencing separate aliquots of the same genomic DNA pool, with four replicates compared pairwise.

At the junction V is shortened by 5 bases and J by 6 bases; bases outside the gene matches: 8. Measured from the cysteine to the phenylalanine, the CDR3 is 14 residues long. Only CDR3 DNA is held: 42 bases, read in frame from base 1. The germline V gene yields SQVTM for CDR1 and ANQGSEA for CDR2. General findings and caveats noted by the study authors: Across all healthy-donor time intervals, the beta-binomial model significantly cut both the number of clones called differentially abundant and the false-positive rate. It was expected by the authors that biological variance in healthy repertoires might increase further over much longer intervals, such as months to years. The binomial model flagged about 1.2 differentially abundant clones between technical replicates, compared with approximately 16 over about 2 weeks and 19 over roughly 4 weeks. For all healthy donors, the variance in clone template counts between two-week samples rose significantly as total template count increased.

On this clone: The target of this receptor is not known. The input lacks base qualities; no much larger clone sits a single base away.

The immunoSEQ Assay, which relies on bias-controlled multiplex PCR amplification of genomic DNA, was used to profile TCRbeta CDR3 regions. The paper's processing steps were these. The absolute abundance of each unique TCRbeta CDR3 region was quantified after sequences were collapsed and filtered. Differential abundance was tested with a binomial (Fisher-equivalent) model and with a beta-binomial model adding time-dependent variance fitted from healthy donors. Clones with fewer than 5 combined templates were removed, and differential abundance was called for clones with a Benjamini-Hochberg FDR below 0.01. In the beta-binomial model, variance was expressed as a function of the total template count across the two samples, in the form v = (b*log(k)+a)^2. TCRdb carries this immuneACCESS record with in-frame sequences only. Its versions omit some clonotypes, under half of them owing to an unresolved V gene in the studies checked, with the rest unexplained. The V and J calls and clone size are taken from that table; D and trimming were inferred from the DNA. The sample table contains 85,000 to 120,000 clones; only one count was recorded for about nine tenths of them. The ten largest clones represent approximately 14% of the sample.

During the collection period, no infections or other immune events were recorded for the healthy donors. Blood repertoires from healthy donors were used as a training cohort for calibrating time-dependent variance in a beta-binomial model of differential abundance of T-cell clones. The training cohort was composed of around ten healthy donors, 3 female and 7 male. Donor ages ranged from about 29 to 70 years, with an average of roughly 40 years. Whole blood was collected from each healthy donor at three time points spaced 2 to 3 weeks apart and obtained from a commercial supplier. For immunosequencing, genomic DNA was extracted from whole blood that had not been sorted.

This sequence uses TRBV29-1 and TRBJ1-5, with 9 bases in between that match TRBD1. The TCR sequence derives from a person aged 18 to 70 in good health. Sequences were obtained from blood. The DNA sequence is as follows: TGCAGCGTTATGGAGGGGACAGGGAGTCAGCCCCAGCATTTT. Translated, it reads CSVMEGTGSQPQHF.